Listed here are 17 T cell receptor beta chains from one sample, sequenced in a study of T cells in Graves' hyperthyroidism and ophthalmopathy. RNA transcripts served as the template for amplifying TCR beta CDR3 regions. An initial round of RT-PCR targeting the TCR CDR3 relied on the HTBI primer set. TCRdb called the multiplex PCR reads again in MiXCR, with one record for every CDR3 protein. The table has around 450,000 distinct CDR3 sequences, approximately 15% seen once. Sequencing input: blood. These receptors originate from a woman between 18 and 30 years old with Graves' hyperthyroidism.

The CDR3 loop reads CASSHGQALNIQYF. CDR3 nucleotide sequence: TGTGCCAGCAGCCACGGACAGGCTTTAAACATTCAGTACTTC. The gene calls are TRBV7-2 and TRBJ2-4; TRBD1 aligns across 7 bases. The CDR3 has 14 amino acids. Germline V CDR1 and CDR2: SGHTA, FQGNSA. V gave up 5 bases and J gave up 6 bases; unmatched junction bases: 7.

The chain links TRBV6-5 to TRBJ2-7; 7 bases line up with TRBD1. Germline V gene data show CDR1 as MNHEY and CDR2 as SVGAGI. This CDR3 region has 16 residues. J gave up 2 bases and V 2 bases, and 9 bases lay outside the gene matches. CDR3 sequence: CASSYLPLGTAYEQYF. The DNA of the CDR3 is TGTGCCAGCAGTTACCTCCCCCTAGGGACAGCCTACGAGCAGTACTTC.

This clonotype was counted many times. V usage is TRBV24-1 and J usage is TRBJ1-1, with D perhaps TRBD1 (5 bases). CDR1 KGHDR and CDR2 SFDVKD come from the germline V gene. This CDR3 contains 15 residues. V was clipped by 9 bases and J by 0 bases, with 16 bases between them. CDR3 residues: CATLRTQTLNTEAFF. The CDR3 DNA is TGTGCCACCCTGCGGACACAAACCTTGAACACTGAAGCTTTCTTT.

This chain links TRBV10-3 with TRBJ1-2; D ambiguous. Germline V CDR1 and CDR2: ENHRY, SYGVKD. The V end was cut by 0 bases, the J end by 3 bases, with 5 bases between. The CDR3 totals 13 residues. The CDR3 region has the DNA TGTGCCATCAGTGAGTCAACAGACTATGGCTACACCTTC. Protein product: CAISESTDYGYTF.

The chain employs TRBV24-1 and TRBJ2-3; 7 bases map to TRBD2. With 4 bases clipped from V and 0 bases from J, the junction kept 3 bases outside the gene matches. From germline, CDR1 is KGHDR and CDR2 SFDVKD. This CDR3 is built from 15 residues. This chain's CDR3 is CATSEAGISTDTQYF. DNA for the CDR3: TGTGCCACCAGTGAAGCGGGGATTAGCACAGATACGCAGTATTTT.

This clonotype was recorded at least ten times. The chain joins TRBV7-8 to TRBJ2-2; no clear D gene. Germline CDR1 and CDR2: SGHVS and FQNEAQ. V dropped 1 base and J dropped 3 bases, with 9 bases sitting between them. There are 15 residues in the CDR3. The CDR3 DNA reads TGTGCCAGCAGCTTAGGCGTTAGCTACACCGGGGAGCTGTTTTTT. This sequence encodes CASSLGVSYTGELFF.

There are many counts of this clonotype. This chain joins TRBV5-8 and TRBJ1-4; D is ambiguous. Trimming took 1 base from V and 4 from J, leaving 11 bases between them. The CDR3 contains 15 residues. Germline V gives CDR1 SGHTS, CDR2 YDEGEE. The CDR3 spells CASSLLAVLNEKLFF. The CDR3 coding sequence is TGTGCCAGCAGCTTGTTGGCAGTTCTTAATGAAAAACTGTTTTTT.

This clonotype appeared a few times. The chain links TRBV2 to TRBJ1-6; 9 nucleotides match TRBD1. The V segment lost 6 bases and the J segment 9 bases; nucleotides outside the gene matches: 3. CDR1 is SNHLY, CDR2 FYNNEI, per germline. The CDR3 runs to 13 residues. The CDR3 sequence: CASSEDRGSPLHF. CDR3 DNA sequence: TGTGCCAGCAGCGAGGACAGGGGTTCACCCCTCCACTTT.

The J gene is TRBJ1-5, the V gene TRBV3-1; no reliable D call. Germline CDR1 reads LGHDT; CDR2 reads YNNKEL (reference sequence). V was pared by 1 base and J by 1 base, with 5 bases between. This CDR3 comprises 14 residues. Here the CDR3 DNA reads TGTGCCAGCAGCCAAGCGGTGAGCAATCAGCCCCAGCATTTT. Translation gives CASSQAVSNQPQHF.

This clonotype occurred a few times. This sequence joins TRBV20-1 and TRBJ1-3, with D unresolved. Germline V lookup: CDR1 DFQATT, CDR2 SNEGSKA (reference sequence). This CDR3 region has 14 residues. V was cut by 2 bases and J by 1 base, with 9 bases left in between. The CDR3 protein is CSARSSPSGNTIYF. For the CDR3, the DNA is TGCAGTGCTAGATCCTCCCCTTCTGGAAACACCATATATTTT.

Comments on this clonotype: Since a much larger clone is just one base distant, this may be a read error. V gene TRBV7-8 combines with J gene TRBJ1-3; D gene uncertain. V gave up 3 bases and J gave up 0 bases, with 12 bases separating them. Germline assignment: CDR1 SGHVS and CDR2 FQNEAQ. The CDR3 covers 16 residues. CDR3 region: CASSFDRLTSGNTIYF. The CDR3 DNA reads TGTGCCAGCAGCTTTGATCGCCTCACCTCTGGAAACACCATATATTTT.

This clonotype was detected many times. V is TRBV12-3 or TRBV12-4 and J is TRBJ2-5, with TRBD1 as a possible D gene (7 bases). The CDR3 contains 14 residues. V lost 6 bases to trimming and J lost 4 bases, with 15 bases between them. CDR3 protein: CASSRAGGGETQYF. The CDR3, as DNA: TGTGCCAGCAGCCGCGCAGGGGGAGGAGAGACCCAGTACTTC.

This clonotype was counted at least ten times. The rearrangement uses TRBV6-5 and TRBJ1-3; D unresolved. CDR3 length: 15 residues. Trimming stripped 2 bases from V and 3 bases from J, with 11 bases between. CDR1 and CDR2 from the germline V gene are MNHEY and SVGAGI. The CDR3 DNA reads as TGTGCCAGCAGTTACCAAATTAACAGTGGAAACACCATATATTTT. This gives the protein CASSYQINSGNTIYF.

Many counts were recorded for this clonotype. The V call is TRBV6-2 or TRBV6-3, the J call TRBJ2-7; D remains unclear. Germline V lookup: CDR1 MNHEY, CDR2 SVGEGT. The length of the CDR3 is 14 residues. The ends were cut back, 9 bases at V and 3 bases at J, with 18 bases in the middle. The CDR3 loop is CASLTKSAFYEQYF. DNA for the CDR3: TGTGCCAGTCTGACGAAGTCGGCGTTCTACGAGCAGTACTTC.

In its sample, this clonotype was seen many times. The rearrangement links TRBV24-1 to TRBJ2-5; D is possibly TRBD2 (5 bases). Trimming removed 3 bases from V and 10 bases from J, with 11 bases in between. In germline, CDR1 is KGHDR, CDR2 SFDVKD. There are 12 residues in the CDR3. The CDR3 region is CATSDPGSNQYF. The CDR3 DNA is TGTGCCACCAGTGATCCGGGATCCAACCAGTACTTC.

This clonotype was seen a handful of times. The chain is built from TRBV20-1 and TRBJ2-1, with a weak D call TRBD2 (6 bases). V was shortened by 3 bases and J by 3 bases, with 12 bases between the two germline ends. CDR1 and CDR2 (germline): DFQATT, SNEGSKA (reference sequence). This CDR3 comprises 14 residues. CDR3: CSASGISGYNEQFF. CDR3 sequence (DNA): TGCAGTGCTAGTGGGATTAGCGGCTACAATGAGCAGTTCTTC.

About this clonotype itself: Since a much larger clone is just one base distant, this may be a read error. As the CDR3 is not closed by the conserved phenylalanine or tryptophan, this likely results from a read error. This chain uses TRBV24-1 with TRBJ2-6, with D perhaps assigned TRBD1 or TRBD2 (5 bases each). CDR3 length equals 19 residues. V lost 3 bases and J lost 2, with 19 bases in between. The germline gives CDR1 KGHDR, CDR2 SFDVKD. CDR3: CATSDAGRGRLTGANVLTL. For the CDR3, the DNA is TGTGCCACCAGTGATGCAGGCCGGGGCAGGCTAACTGGGGCCAACGTCCTGACTCTC.